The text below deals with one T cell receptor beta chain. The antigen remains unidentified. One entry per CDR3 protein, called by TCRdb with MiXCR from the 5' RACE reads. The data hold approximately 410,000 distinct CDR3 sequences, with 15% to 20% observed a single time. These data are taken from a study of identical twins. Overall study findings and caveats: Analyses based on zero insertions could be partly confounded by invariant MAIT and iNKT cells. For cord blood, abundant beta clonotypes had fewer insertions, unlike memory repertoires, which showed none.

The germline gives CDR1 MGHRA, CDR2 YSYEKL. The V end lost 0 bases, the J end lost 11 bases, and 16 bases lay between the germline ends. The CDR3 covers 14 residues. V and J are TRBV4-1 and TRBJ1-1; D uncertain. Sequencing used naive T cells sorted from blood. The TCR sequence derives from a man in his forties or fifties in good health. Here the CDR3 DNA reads TGCGCCAGCAGCCAAGATAGGGCCGGGGATTTGGCTTTCTTT. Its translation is CASSQDRAGDLAFF.